Below, 2 T cell receptor beta chains from the same sample are listed, as sequenced in a study of cytomegalovirus exposure and HLA in healthy donors (dated by TCRdb to about 2017). Receptors were amplified or captured by the immunoSEQ multiplex PCR assay. For the multiplex PCR, a mixture combining 60 forward primers for TCR Vbeta segments and 13 reverse primers for TCR Jbeta segments was used. Imported from immuneACCESS, the table was reduced by TCRdb to in-frame sequences with V and J called. These copies leave out some clones; in studies compared against another copy, an unresolved V gene accounts for under half, and the cause of the remainder is not known. The sample table gives over 120,000 clones. 0.8% to 1% of the sample is in the top ten clones. Material for sequencing was PBMCs. These receptor sequences come from a male donor in good health and CMV-seronegative.

The V and J genes are TRBV6-5 and TRBJ1-5; tentatively, D is TRBD1 (6 bases). The CDR3 is 14 residues long. Trimming stripped 5 bases from V and 2 bases from J, with 10 bases between. CDR1 is MNHEY and CDR2 is SVGAGI in the germline V gene. CDR3 bases: TGTGCCAGCAGTGACAGGTCGGGCAATCAGCCCCAGCATTTT. This gives the protein CASSDRSGNQPQHF.

Note on this clone: Other DNA sequences in this sample translate to the same CDR3. The chain is built from TRBV7-9 and TRBJ2-7; 7 bases map to TRBD2. The CDR3 loop spans 12 amino acids. CDR1 is SEHNR and CDR2 is FQNEAQ in the germline V gene (reference sequence). Losses at the gene ends were 5 bases for V and 4 bases for J; bases not matched to a gene: 2. This CDR3 reads CASSPSGYEQYF. For the CDR3, the DNA is TGTGCCAGCAGCCCTAGCGGATACGAGCAGTACTTC.